These T cell receptor beta chains were read from a single sample in a study of regulatory T cells in long-lasting Graves disease. One entry per CDR3 protein, called by TCRdb with MiXCR from the multiplex PCR reads. The sample has more than 450,000 distinct CDR3 sequences, more than 10% seen once. This same sample was also taken into another study, of T cells in Graves' hyperthyroidism and ophthalmopathy.

The specimen comprised peripheral blood mononuclear cells (PBMCs), sampled at new diagnosis, from a patient treated with antithyroid drugs. These receptors were taken from a woman aged 25 to 39 with Graves disease. CDR3s include the opening cysteine and the closing phenylalanine or tryptophan. Fields, in order: CDR3 length, J gene, V gene, CDR3 protein.

CDR3 length: 15; J gene: TRBJ2-5; V gene: TRBV7-6; CDR3 protein: CASSLGRTGRETQYF
CDR3 length: 15; J gene: TRBJ2-7; V gene: TRBV27; CDR3 protein: CASSLLRDTGREQYF
CDR3 length: 14; J gene: TRBJ1-1; V gene: TRBV6-5; CDR3 protein: CASSYRSANTEAFF
CDR3 length: 18; J gene: TRBJ2-7; V gene: TRBV7-2; CDR3 protein: CASSPFWEGGISSYEQYF
CDR3 length: 12; J gene: TRBJ1-1; V gene: TRBV28; CDR3 protein: CASNRGPDEAFF
CDR3 length: 9; J gene: TRBJ1-6; V gene: TRBV2; CDR3 protein: CASGSPLHF
CDR3 length: 15; J gene: TRBJ2-1; V gene: TRBV6-5; CDR3 protein: CASSYRDSLYNEQFF
CDR3 length: 16; J gene: TRBJ2-7; V gene: TRBV13; CDR3 protein: CASSLGLAGPRREQYF
CDR3 length: 15; J gene: TRBJ2-1; V gene: TRBV6-2/TRBV6-3; CDR3 protein: CASSPGQGGYNEQFF
CDR3 length: 13; J gene: TRBJ1-5; V gene: TRBV19; CDR3 protein: CASRIRSNQPQHF
CDR3 length: 15; J gene: TRBJ2-7; V gene: TRBV2; CDR3 protein: CASCSLPGAIYEQYF
CDR3 length: 15; J gene: TRBJ2-3; V gene: TRBV11-2; CDR3 protein: CASSLVASSADTQYF
CDR3 length: 18; J gene: TRBJ1-6; V gene: TRBV19; CDR3 protein: CASSIVLVEGRSDSPLHF
CDR3 length: 13; J gene: TRBJ2-4; V gene: TRBV7-9; CDR3 protein: CASSGPLGIIQYF
CDR3 length: 16; J gene: TRBJ2-1; V gene: TRBV18; CDR3 protein: CASSPPRGSSYNEQFF
CDR3 length: 13; J gene: TRBJ2-7; V gene: TRBV29-1; CDR3 protein: CSARTAEFYEQYF
CDR3 length: 14; J gene: TRBJ2-2; V gene: TRBV30; CDR3 protein: CAWSILMGTGKLFF
CDR3 length: 14; J gene: TRBJ2-7; V gene: TRBV7-9; CDR3 protein: CASSYRESSYEQYF
CDR3 length: 13; J gene: TRBJ2-5; V gene: TRBV6-2/TRBV6-3; CDR3 protein: CASRVSGGKTQYF
CDR3 length: 15; J gene: TRBJ2-2; V gene: TRBV19; CDR3 protein: CASSTPGRNTGELFF
CDR3 length: 15; J gene: TRBJ2-3; V gene: TRBV7-8; CDR3 protein: CASSLTSASTDTQYF
CDR3 length: 17; J gene: TRBJ1-2; V gene: TRBV4-1; CDR3 protein: CASSQDLLGLPAAGYTF
CDR3 length: 17; J gene: TRBJ1-1; V gene: TRBV4-3; CDR3 protein: CASSRARYGFGNTEAFF
CDR3 length: 18; J gene: TRBJ1-1; V gene: TRBV4-3; CDR3 protein: CASSQEGVWGRVNTEAFF
CDR3 length: 17; J gene: TRBJ2-2; V gene: TRBV4-3; CDR3 protein: CASSQDLVSASAGELFF
CDR3 length: 16; J gene: TRBJ1-5; V gene: TRBV12-3/TRBV12-4; CDR3 protein: CASSRWSADSNQPQHF